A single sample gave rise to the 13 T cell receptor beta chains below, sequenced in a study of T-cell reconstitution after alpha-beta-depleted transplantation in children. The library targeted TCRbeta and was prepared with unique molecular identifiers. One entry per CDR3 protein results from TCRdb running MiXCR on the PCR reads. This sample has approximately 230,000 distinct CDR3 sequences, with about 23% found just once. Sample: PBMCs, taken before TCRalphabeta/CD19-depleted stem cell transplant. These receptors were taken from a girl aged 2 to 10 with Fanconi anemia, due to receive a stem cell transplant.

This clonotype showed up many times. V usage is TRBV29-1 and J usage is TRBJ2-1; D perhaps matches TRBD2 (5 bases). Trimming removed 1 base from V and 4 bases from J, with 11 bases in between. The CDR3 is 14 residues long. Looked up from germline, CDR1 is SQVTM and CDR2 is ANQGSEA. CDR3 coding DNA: TGCAGCGTTGAAGCTCTTAGCGATTACAATGAGCAGTTCTTC. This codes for CSVEALSDYNEQFF.

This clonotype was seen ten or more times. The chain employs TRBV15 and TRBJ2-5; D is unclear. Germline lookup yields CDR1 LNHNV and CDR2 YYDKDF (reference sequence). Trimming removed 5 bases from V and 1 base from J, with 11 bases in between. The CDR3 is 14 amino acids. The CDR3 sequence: CATSDRTIQETQYF. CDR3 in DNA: TGTGCCACCAGCGATCGGACCATCCAAGAGACCCAGTACTTC.

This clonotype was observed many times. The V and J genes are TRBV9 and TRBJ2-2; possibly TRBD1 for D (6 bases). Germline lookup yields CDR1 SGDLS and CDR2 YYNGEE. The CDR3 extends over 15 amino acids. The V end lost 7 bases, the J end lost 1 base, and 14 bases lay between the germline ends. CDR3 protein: CASSGETVNTGELFF. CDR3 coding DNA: TGTGCCAGCTCAGGGGAGACAGTGAACACCGGGGAGCTGTTTTTT.

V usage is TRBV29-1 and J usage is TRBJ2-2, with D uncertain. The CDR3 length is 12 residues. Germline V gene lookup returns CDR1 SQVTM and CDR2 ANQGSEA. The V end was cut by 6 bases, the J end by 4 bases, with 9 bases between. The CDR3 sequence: CSVYLGTGELFF. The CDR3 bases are TGCAGCGTGTACTTGGGCACCGGGGAGCTGTTTTTT.

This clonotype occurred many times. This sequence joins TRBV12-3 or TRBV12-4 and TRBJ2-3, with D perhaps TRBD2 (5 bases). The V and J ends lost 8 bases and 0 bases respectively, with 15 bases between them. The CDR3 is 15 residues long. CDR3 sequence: CASGSLAGSTDTQYF. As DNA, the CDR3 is TGTGCCAGCGGATCTCTAGCAGGAAGCACAGATACGCAGTATTTT.

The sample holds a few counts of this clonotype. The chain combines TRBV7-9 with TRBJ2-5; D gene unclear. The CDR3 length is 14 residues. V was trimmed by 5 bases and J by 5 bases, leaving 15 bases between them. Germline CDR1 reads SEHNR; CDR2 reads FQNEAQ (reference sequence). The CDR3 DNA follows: TGTGCCAGCAGCCAATCCGGCGGTGAGGAGACCCAGTACTTC. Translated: CASSQSGGEETQYF.

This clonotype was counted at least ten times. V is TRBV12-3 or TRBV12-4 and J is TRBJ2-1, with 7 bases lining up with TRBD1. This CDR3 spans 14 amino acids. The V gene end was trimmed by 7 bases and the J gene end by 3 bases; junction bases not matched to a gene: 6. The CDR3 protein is CASIPGQSYNEQFF. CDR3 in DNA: TGTGCCAGCATCCCGGGACAGAGCTACAATGAGCAGTTCTTC.

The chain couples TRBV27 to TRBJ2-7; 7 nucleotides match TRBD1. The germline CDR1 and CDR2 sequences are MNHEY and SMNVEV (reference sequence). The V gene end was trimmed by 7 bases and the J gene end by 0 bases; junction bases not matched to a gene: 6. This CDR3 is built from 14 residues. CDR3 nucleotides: TGTGCCAGCACCGGGACAGCCTCCTCCTACGAGCAGTACTTC. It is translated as CASTGTASSYEQYF.

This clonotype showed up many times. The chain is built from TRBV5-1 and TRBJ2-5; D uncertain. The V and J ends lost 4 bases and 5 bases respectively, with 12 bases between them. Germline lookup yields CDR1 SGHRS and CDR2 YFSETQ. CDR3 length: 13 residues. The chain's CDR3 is CASSADPRETQYF. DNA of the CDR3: TGCGCCAGCAGCGCAGACCCCAGGGAGACCCAGTACTTC.

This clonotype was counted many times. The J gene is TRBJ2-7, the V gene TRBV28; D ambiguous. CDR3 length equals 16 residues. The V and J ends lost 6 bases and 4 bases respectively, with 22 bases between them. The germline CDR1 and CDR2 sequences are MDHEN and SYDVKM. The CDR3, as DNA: TGTGCCAGCAGGCCTTTCCTTCTGACTTTTACGTACGAGCAGTACTTC. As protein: CASRPFLLTFTYEQYF.

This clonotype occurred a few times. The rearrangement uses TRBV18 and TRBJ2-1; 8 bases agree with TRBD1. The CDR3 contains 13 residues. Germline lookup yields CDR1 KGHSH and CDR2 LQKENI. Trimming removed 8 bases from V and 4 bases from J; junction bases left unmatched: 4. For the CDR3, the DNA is TGTGCCAGCCAACAGGGGGATTACAATGAGCAGTTCTTC. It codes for CASQQGDYNEQFF.

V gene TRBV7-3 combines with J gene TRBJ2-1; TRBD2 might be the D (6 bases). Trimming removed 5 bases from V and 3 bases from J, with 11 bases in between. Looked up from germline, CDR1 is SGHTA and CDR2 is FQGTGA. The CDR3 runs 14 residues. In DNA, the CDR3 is TGTGCCAGCAGCGAAGGGGACTTCTACAATGAGCAGTTCTTC. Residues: CASSEGDFYNEQFF.

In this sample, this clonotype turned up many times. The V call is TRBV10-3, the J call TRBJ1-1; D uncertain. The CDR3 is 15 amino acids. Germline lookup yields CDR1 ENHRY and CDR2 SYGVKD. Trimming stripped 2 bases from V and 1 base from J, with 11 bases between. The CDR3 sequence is CAISEEMGKNTEAFF. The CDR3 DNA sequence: TGTGCCATCAGTGAGGAGATGGGGAAGAACACTGAAGCTTTCTTT.